This TCR beta chain was recorded in a study of vaccination effects on CD4 cells after COVID-19. Data came from immunoSEQ multiplex PCR; TCRdb stores just in-frame clones and leaves some out. This sample has 65,000 to 95,000 clones, with around 77% found just once. Viral peptide pool expansion of antigen-specific CD4+ T cells preceded sequencing in the ViraFEST assay. Researchers isolated CD4+ T cells once approximately eleven days of culture had elapsed. Vaccine administered to participants consisted of two doses of either BNT162b2 or mRNA-1273. Every well got a few million PBMC, which were grown with 10 IU/ml IL-2 and 10 ug/ml peptides. Trimming took 0 bases from V and 1 from J, leaving 3 bases between them. The CDR3 runs to 14 residues. From germline, CDR1 is SGHTA and CDR2 FQGNSA. Only a few counts were recorded for this clone. Antigen unknown.

Source: CD4+ T cells from PBMCs cultured with HCoV-OC43 spike peptides, taken after COVID-19 vaccination. Subset in this sample: HCoV-OC43 spike overlapping peptide pool stimulation. The TCR originated in a human donor who received a COVID-19 vaccine. The genes are TRBV7-2 and TRBJ2-2; D is unclear. In nucleotides, the CDR3 is TGTGCCAGCAGCTTAGCCGAGAACACCGGGGAGCTGTTTTTT. Translated, it gives CASSLAENTGELFF.